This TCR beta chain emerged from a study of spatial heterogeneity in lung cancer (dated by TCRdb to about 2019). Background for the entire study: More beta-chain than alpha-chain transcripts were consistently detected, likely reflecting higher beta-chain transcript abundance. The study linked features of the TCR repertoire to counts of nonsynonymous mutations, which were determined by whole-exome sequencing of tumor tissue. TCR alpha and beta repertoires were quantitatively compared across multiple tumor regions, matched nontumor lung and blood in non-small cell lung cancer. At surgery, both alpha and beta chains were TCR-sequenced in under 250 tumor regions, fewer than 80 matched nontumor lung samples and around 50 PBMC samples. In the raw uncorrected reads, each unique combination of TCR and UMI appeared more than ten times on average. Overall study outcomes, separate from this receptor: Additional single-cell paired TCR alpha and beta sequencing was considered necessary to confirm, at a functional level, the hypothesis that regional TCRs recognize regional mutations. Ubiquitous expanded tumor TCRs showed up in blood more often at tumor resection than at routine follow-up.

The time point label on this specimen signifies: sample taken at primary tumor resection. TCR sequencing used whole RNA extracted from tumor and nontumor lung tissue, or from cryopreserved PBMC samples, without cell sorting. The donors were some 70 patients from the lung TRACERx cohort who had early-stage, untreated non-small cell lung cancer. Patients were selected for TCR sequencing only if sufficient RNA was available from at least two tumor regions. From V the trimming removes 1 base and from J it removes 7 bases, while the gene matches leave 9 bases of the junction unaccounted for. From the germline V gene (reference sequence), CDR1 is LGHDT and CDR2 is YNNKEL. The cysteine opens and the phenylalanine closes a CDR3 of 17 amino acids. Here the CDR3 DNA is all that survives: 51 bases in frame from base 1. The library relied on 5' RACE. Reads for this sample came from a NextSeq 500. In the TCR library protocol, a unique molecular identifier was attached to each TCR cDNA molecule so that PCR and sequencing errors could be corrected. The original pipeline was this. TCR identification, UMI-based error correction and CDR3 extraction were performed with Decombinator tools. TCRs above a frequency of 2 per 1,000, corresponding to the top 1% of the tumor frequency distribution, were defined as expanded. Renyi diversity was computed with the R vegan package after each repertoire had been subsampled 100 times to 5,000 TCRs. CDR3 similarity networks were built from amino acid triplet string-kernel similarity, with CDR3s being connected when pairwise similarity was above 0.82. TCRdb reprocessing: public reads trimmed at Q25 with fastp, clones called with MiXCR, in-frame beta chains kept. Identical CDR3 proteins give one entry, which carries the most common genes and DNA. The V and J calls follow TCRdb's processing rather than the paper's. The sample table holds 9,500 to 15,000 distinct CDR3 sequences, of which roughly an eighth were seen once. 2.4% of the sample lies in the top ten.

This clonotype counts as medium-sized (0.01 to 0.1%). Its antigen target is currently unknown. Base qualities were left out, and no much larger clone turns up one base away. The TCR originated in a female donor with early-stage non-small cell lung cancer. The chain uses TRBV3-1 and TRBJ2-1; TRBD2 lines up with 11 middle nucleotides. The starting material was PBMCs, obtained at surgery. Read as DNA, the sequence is TGTGCCAGCAGCCAAGGTATGGGGACTAGCGGAGCTAATGAGCAGTTCTTC. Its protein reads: CASSQGMGTSGANEQFF.